Below, 9 T cell receptor beta chains from the same sample are listed, as sequenced in a study of blood T cell repertoires in COVID-19. TCRdb's copy holds only in-frame clones and misses some; the assay was immunoSEQ multiplex PCR. The table records over 95,000 clones, roughly 80% of them present only once. Material for sequencing was peripheral blood. All receptors derive from a man aged 45-60 years with acute or convalescent COVID-19.

This chain joins TRBV2 and TRBJ1-2; weak D call: TRBD1 (5 bases). CDR1 and CDR2 from the germline V gene are SNHLY and FYNNEI. The CDR3 has 15 amino acids. Trimming took off 2 bases at V and 7 bases at J, with 17 bases between the two ends. Here the CDR3 reads CASSEWRQGGGGYTF. CDR3 in DNA: TGTGCCAGCAGTGAATGGAGGCAGGGAGGAGGTGGCTACACCTTC.

As DNA, the CDR3 is TGCGCCAGCAGCGAAGGGAGTTCATATGGCTACACCTTC. This sequence encodes CASSEGSSYGYTF. The rearrangement links TRBV5-1 to TRBJ1-2, with D unresolved. The CDR3 spans 13 residues. The germline CDR1 and CDR2 sequences are SGHRS and YFSETQ. V lost 4 bases, J lost 5 bases, and 12 bases lay in between.

The rearrangement links TRBV9 to TRBJ1-6; D gene ambiguous. The V end was cut by 0 bases, the J end by 8 bases, with 9 bases between. CDR1 SGDLS and CDR2 YYNGEE come from the germline V gene. CDR3 size: 14 residues. The CDR3 sequence: CASSVEFRDSPLHF. CDR3 sequence (DNA): TGTGCCAGCAGCGTAGAGTTCCGGGATTCACCCCTCCACTTT.

The chain recombines TRBV4-1 with TRBJ1-1; TRBD1 aligns across 9 bases. The CDR3 length is 16 residues. Germline CDR1 reads MGHRA; CDR2 reads YSYEKL. V shed 3 bases and J 2 bases; nucleotides not matched to a gene: 7. The CDR3 DNA reads TGCGCCAGCAGCCAGACCGGGACAGGGCTTAACACTGAAGCTTTCTTT. It yields the protein CASSQTGTGLNTEAFF.

CDR3 protein: CASSAGLSSGNTIYF. The CDR3 nucleotides read TGTGCCAGCAGCGCGGGACTTAGCTCTGGAAACACCATATATTTT. The gene calls are TRBV9 and TRBJ1-3; D might be TRBD1 (5 bases). From germline, CDR1 is SGDLS and CDR2 YYNGEE. The CDR3 has 15 amino acids. Trimming took 3 bases from V and 0 from J, leaving 10 bases between them.

The genes are TRBV7-9 and TRBJ1-3; D unclear. Germline CDR1 and CDR2: SEHNR and FQNEAQ (reference sequence). CDR3 length: 14 amino acids. V was shortened by 2 bases and J by 2 bases, with 7 bases between the two germline ends. In nucleotides, the CDR3 is TGTGCCAGCAGCTTATCTATAGCTGGAAACACCATATATTTT. This translates into CASSLSIAGNTIYF.

The chain couples TRBV27 to TRBJ2-7; TRBD2 aligns across 7 bases. With V trimmed by 7 bases and J by 2 bases, 11 bases remained unmatched. Looked up from germline, CDR1 is MNHEY and CDR2 is SMNVEV (reference sequence). The CDR3 totals 15 residues. The chain's CDR3 is CASNRRGGRPYEQYF. DNA of the CDR3: TGTGCCAGCAACCGCCGGGGAGGGAGACCCTACGAGCAGTACTTC.

J is TRBJ1-5 and V is TRBV7-8, with D possibly matching TRBD1 (5 bases). Germline CDR1 reads SGHVS; CDR2 reads FQNEAQ. Trimming took 6 bases from V and 1 from J, leaving 13 bases between them. CDR3 length: 15 residues. The CDR3 DNA sequence: TGTGCCAGCAGGCCAGGGTTTGGGAGCAATCAGCCCCAGCATTTT. This encodes CASRPGFGSNQPQHF.

The chain carries TRBV2 and TRBJ2-1, with D possibly TRBD2 on 6 matching bases. The germline gives CDR1 SNHLY, CDR2 FYNNEI. The CDR3 covers 14 residues. Trimming took 5 bases from V and 7 from J, leaving 15 bases between them. The CDR3 DNA is TGTGCCAGCAGTCCGGGACTCTCGATAAATGAGCAGTTCTTC. It is translated as CASSPGLSINEQFF.